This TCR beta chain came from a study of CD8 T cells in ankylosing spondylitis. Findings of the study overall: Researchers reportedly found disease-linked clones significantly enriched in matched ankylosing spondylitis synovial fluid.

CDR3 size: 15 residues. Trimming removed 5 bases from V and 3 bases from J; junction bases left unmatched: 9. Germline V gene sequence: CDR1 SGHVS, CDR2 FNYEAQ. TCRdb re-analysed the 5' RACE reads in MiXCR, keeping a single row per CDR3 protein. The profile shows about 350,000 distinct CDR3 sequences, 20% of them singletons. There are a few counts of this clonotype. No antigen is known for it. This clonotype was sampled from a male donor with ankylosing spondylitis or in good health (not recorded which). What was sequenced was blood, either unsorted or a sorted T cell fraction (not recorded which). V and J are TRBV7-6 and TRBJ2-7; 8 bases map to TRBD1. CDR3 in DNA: TGTGCCAGCAGCAGCGGACAGGGTTCAGACTACGAGCAGTACTTC. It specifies CASSSGQGSDYEQYF.